The 10 T cell receptor beta chains below all came from one sample that was sequenced in a study of regulatory T cells in long-lasting Graves disease (dated by TCRdb to the early 2020s). The time point label of this sample denotes: newly diagnosed GD, antithyroid drugs for less than 3 months. RNA was extracted from PBMCs in TRIzol for both TCR sequencing and RNA sequencing. The method behind the library was multiplex PCR. The data were produced on an Illumina HiSeq 4000. TCR beta libraries were built with iRepertoire HTBI primers and Arm-PCR amplification of CDR3 regions. In TCRdb, the public reads were trimmed at Q25 with fastp and aligned with MiXCR, with productive beta chains retained. Rows matching on CDR3 protein sequence are summarized as one entry with the most common DNA and genes. Recorded for this sample are some 490,000 distinct CDR3 sequences; around 12% of them occurred a single time. The ten largest clones capture more than 8% of the sample.

These data were also reused for a study on T cells in Graves' hyperthyroidism and ophthalmopathy.

The source material was peripheral blood mononuclear cells (PBMCs), sampled at new diagnosis, from a patient treated with antithyroid drugs. The receptors stem from a woman under 40 with Graves disease. Donor details come from another sample of the same person, matched by shared clones.

Ten or more counts support this clonotype. The chain has TRBV7-9 and TRBJ2-1; 7 nucleotides align to TRBD2. The CDR3 contains 19 residues. V shed 1 base, J shed 0 bases, and the junction held 12 bases outside the gene matches. Germline V gene lookup returns CDR1 SEHNR and CDR2 FQNEAQ (reference sequence). The CDR3 spells CASSLVVVSGRGSYNEQFF. The DNA for the CDR3 is TGTGCCAGCAGCTTAGTCGTGGTATCGGGGAGGGGCTCCTACAATGAGCAGTTCTTC.

In its sample, this clonotype was seen a few times. The V call is TRBV4-3, the J call TRBJ2-7; D tentatively fits TRBD1 or TRBD2 (6 bases each). The CDR3 loop spans 17 amino acids. CDR1 and CDR2 from the germline V gene are LGHNA and YSLEER. V was shortened by 0 bases and J by 6 bases, with 21 bases between the two germline ends. The CDR3 DNA reads as TGCGCCAGCAGCCAAGATTACTTGGGGGCGCGGGGTGGCGAGCAGTACTTC. This encodes CASSQDYLGARGGEQYF.

In this sample, this clonotype turned up many times. V gene TRBV27 combines with J gene TRBJ2-5; D may be TRBD2 (5 bases). Trimming shortened V by 6 bases and J by 4 bases, and 12 bases separated the two germline ends. Germline assignment: CDR1 MNHEY and CDR2 SMNVEV (reference sequence). CDR3 length: 13 residues. The CDR3 nucleotides are TGTGCCAGCAGGGGGAGTGGAAGAGAGACCCAGTACTTC. Protein: CASRGSGRETQYF.

This clonotype showed up many times. V usage is TRBV20-1 and J usage is TRBJ2-3; 8 positions match TRBD2. The CDR3 length is 17 residues. V was pared by 0 bases and J by 0 bases, with 8 bases of the junction left unmatched. Germline V CDR1 and CDR2: DFQATT, SNEGSKA (reference sequence). CDR3 sequence: CSARDRTSRASTDTQYF. CDR3 coding DNA: TGCAGTGCTAGAGATCGGACTAGCAGGGCTAGCACAGATACGCAGTATTTT.

With regard to this clonotype: This may be a read error: a much more frequent sequence differs by one nucleotide. The chain links TRBV2 to TRBJ2-2; the match to TRBD2 covers 11 bases. J gave up 2 bases and V 8 bases, and 7 bases lay outside the gene matches. CDR3 length: 16 amino acids. Germline V gene data show CDR1 as SNHLY and CDR2 as FYNNEI. CDR3 nucleotides: TGTGCCAGCGGTTGGGGACTAGCGGCAAACACCGGGGAGCTGTTTTTT. This gives the protein CASGWGLAANTGELFF.

Note on this clonotype: A clone one base away is much larger, so this may be a read error. The chain has TRBV5-1 and TRBJ1-5; D remains unclear. This CDR3 contains 13 residues. With 0 bases removed from V and 9 bases from J, the gap between germline ends came to 10 bases. Germline CDR1 and CDR2: SGHRS and YFSETQ. The DNA of the CDR3 is TGCGCCAGCAGCTTGGAGGGCCCGGGGCCCCAGCATTTT. As protein: CASSLEGPGPQHF.

Concerning this clonotype itself: A much larger clone differs from this one at a single base, so this may be a read error. The rearrangement joins TRBV10-3 to TRBJ1-1; D may be TRBD1 (6 bases). V was cut by 4 bases and J by 2 bases, with 8 bases left in between. The CDR3 is made up of 13 amino acids. The germline CDR1 and CDR2 sequences are ENHRY and SYGVKD. Here the CDR3 reads CAISGTVNTEAFF. DNA for the CDR3: TGTGCCATCAGTGGGACAGTAAACACTGAAGCTTTCTTT.

This clonotype was counted at least ten times. The genes are TRBV20-1 and TRBJ2-7; perhaps TRBD1 as D (5 bases). The CDR3 runs to 9 residues. The V gene's germline CDR1 is DFQATT and CDR2 SNEGSKA (reference sequence). CDR3 bases: TGCAAGGGGCCCCACGAGCAGTACTTC. Protein sequence: CKGPHEQYF.

A few counts support this clonotype. V and J are TRBV20-1 and TRBJ2-1; D is possibly TRBD1 or TRBD2 (6 bases each). CDR1 and CDR2 from the germline V gene are DFQATT and SNEGSKA (reference sequence). This CDR3 has 16 residues. Trimming took off 2 bases at V and 5 bases at J, with 19 bases between the two ends. This chain's CDR3 is CSARPTRGRRHNEQFF. CDR3 DNA: TGCAGTGCTAGACCAACCCGGGGGCGGAGACACAATGAGCAGTTCTTC.

In regard to this clonotype: With a far larger clone one base away, a read error is the likely cause. The chain recombines TRBV11-2 with TRBJ2-7; 9 bases fit TRBD1. Per germline, CDR1 SGHAT and CDR2 FQNNGV. The CDR3 covers 15 residues. CDR3 sequence reads: CASSLGGTGYYGQYF. As DNA, the CDR3 is TGTGCCAGCAGCTTAGGGGGGACAGGGTACTACGGGCAGTACTTC.